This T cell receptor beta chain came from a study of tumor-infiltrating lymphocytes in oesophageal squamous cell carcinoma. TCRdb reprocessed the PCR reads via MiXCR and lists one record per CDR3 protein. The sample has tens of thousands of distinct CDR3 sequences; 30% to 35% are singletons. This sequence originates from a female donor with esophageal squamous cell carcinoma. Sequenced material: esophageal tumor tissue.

CDR3 sequence (DNA): TGTGCCAGCAGCTTAGCCCCAGGGGGCATGAATGAGCAGTATTTT. Encoded protein: CASSLAPGGMNEQYF. V usage is TRBV11-3 and J usage is TRBJ2-3; 8 positions agree with TRBD1. This CDR3 comprises 15 residues. J lost 11 bases, V lost 1 base, and 11 bases had no gene match. Germline values: CDR1 SGHNT, CDR2 YENEEA. Full variable domain (missing parts from reference TRBV11-3 and TRBJ2-3): EAGVVQSPRYKIIEKKQPVAFWCNPISGHNTLYWYLQNLGQGPELLIRYENEEAVDDSQLPKDRFSAERLKGVDSTLKIQPAELGDSAVYLCASSLAPGGMNEQYFGPGTRLTVL.